The 12 T cell receptor beta chains given below trace back to one sample, sequenced in a study of blood T cell repertoires in COVID-19 (dated by TCRdb to 2019 to 2021). Libraries were built with the immunoSEQ multiplex PCR assay. In its TCRdb copy, this immuneACCESS table keeps in-frame sequences only and misses some clones. Where compared with another copy, unresolved V genes explain less than half of these, and the others have no known cause. The sample table lists around 260,000 clones, approximately 86% of them with a count of one. Clones ranked in the top ten supply approximately 5.1% of the sample. The sample taken for sequencing was peripheral blood. These receptors all stem from a woman aged 55-69 years with COVID-19, enrolled during active disease.

This rearrangement joins TRBV5-5 to TRBJ2-7; a possible D gene is TRBD2 (6 bases). The length of the CDR3 is 15 residues. The germline V gene encodes CDR1 SGHKS and CDR2 YYEKEE (reference sequence). V was clipped by 4 bases and J by 3 bases, with 17 bases between them. The CDR3 region is CASSPLGRPDYEQYF. The CDR3 region has the DNA TGTGCCAGCAGCCCGCTGGGGAGGCCGGACTACGAGCAGTACTTC.

J is TRBJ1-2 and V is TRBV28; the match to TRBD1 covers 8 bases. CDR3 length: 14 amino acids. V trimming: 5 bases; J trimming: 5 bases; junction bases outside the gene matches: 7. From germline, CDR1 is MDHEN and CDR2 SYDVKM. CDR3: CASSPQGARYGYTF. CDR3 DNA sequence: TGTGCCAGCAGTCCCCAGGGGGCTCGGTATGGCTACACCTTC.

This clone was recorded only once. V and J are TRBV27 and TRBJ2-5; 9 bases are a match to TRBD2. The junction had 2 bases not matched to a gene; V was cut back by 4 bases and J by 5 bases. The CDR3 covers 13 residues. Germline CDR1 and CDR2: MNHEY and SMNVEV (reference sequence). In nucleotides, the CDR3 is TGTGCCAGCAGTTCCAGCGGGAGGGAGACCCAGTACTTC. This translates into CASSSSGRETQYF.

This sequence joins TRBV18 and TRBJ1-2; D gene ambiguous. CDR1 and CDR2 (germline): KGHSH, LQKENI. This CDR3 comprises 13 residues. V was clipped by 8 bases and J by 0 bases, with 10 bases between them. CDR3 sequence: CASATSANYGYTF. DNA of the CDR3: TGTGCCAGCGCCACAAGTGCTAACTATGGCTACACCTTC.

V usage is TRBV28 and J usage is TRBJ1-6; tentatively, D is TRBD1 (5 bases). Between the trimmed V and J ends, which lost 7 bases and 9 bases, there was a span of 22 bases. Germline CDR1 MDHEN, CDR2 SYDVKM. This CDR3 spans 16 amino acids. In DNA, the CDR3 is TGTGCCAGCACCCCGGGGGGAGTCAGGCCGGGTTCACCCCTCCACTTT. Encoded protein: CASTPGGVRPGSPLHF.

The gene calls are TRBV6-6 and TRBJ1-5, with a weak D call TRBD1 (6 bases). The CDR3 spans 14 residues. Germline values: CDR1 MNHNY, CDR2 SVGAGI (reference sequence). V lost 4 bases to trimming and J lost 4 bases, with 11 bases between them. The CDR3 sequence: CASSLKGGNQPQHF. CDR3 DNA sequence: TGTGCCAGCAGTTTGAAGGGGGGGAATCAGCCCCAGCATTTT.

The rearrangement links TRBV5-5 to TRBJ2-2; 9 positions agree with TRBD1. V was clipped by 4 bases and J by 4 bases; unmatched bases: 14. Looked up from germline, CDR1 is SGHKS and CDR2 is YYEKEE (reference sequence). The CDR3 is 18 residues long. The CDR3 DNA follows: TGTGCCAGCAGCGCAACAGGGGGCACCCCGGCAACCACCGGGGAGCTGTTTTTT. It translates to CASSATGGTPATTGELFF.

The genes are TRBV12-3 or TRBV12-4 and TRBJ1-2, with 7 bases lining up with TRBD1. V trimming: 3 bases; J trimming: 7 bases; junction bases outside the gene matches: 2. CDR3 size: 12 residues. As DNA, the CDR3 is TGTGCCAGCAGTTTTAGGGGGCTTGGCTACACCTTC. Translating it yields CASSFRGLGYTF.

The chain links TRBV5-6 to TRBJ2-2; 7 bases line up with TRBD2. Germline CDR1 is SGHDT and CDR2 is YYEEEE. V dropped 2 bases and J dropped 3; count of bases not matched to a gene: 7. The CDR3 loop spans 16 amino acids. CDR3 nucleotides: TGTGCCAGCAGCTTTAGGGCTAGCGGATACACCGGGGAGCTGTTTTTT. This translates into CASSFRASGYTGELFF.

This clone was recorded only once. The rearrangement joins TRBV9 to TRBJ1-2, with 7 positions matching TRBD1. Per germline, CDR1 SGDLS and CDR2 YYNGEE. V lost 3 bases, J lost 8 bases, and 10 bases stayed unmatched. The CDR3 length is 14 residues. The CDR3 coding sequence is TGTGCCAGCAGCGAGATTAGACAGGGTCGAGGCTACACCTTC. The encoded protein is CASSEIRQGRGYTF.

The chain couples TRBV3-1 (or the pseudogene TRBV3-2) to TRBJ1-1; TRBD1 agrees at 9 bases. The CDR3 has 12 residues. The junction had 6 bases not matched to a gene; V was cut back by 6 bases and J by 10 bases. The germline gives CDR1 LGHDT, CDR2 YNNKEL (reference sequence). CDR3 bases: TGTGCCAGCAGTACAGGGGGCGTAGGAGCTTTCTTT. Translating it yields CASSTGGVGAFF.

V usage is TRBV5-5 and J usage is TRBJ2-7; 13 nucleotides align to TRBD2. Losses at the gene ends were 0 bases for V and 4 bases for J; bases not matched to a gene: 7. Germline CDR1 and CDR2: SGHKS and YYEKEE (reference sequence). The CDR3 totals 17 residues. The CDR3 spells CASSLGPWTSGSYEQYF. The CDR3 DNA reads TGTGCCAGCAGCTTGGGTCCTTGGACTAGCGGGAGTTACGAGCAGTACTTC.